This is a list of T cell receptor beta chains from one sample in a study of blood T cell repertoires in COVID-19. Only in-frame clones appear in the TCRdb table, and some are missing; sequencing was by immunoSEQ multiplex PCR. This sample has more than 250,000 clones, with around 88% found just once. The sequenced sample was peripheral blood. Receptor source: a woman aged 25 to 39 with COVID-19, enrolled during active disease. The CDR3 runs from the conserved cysteine through the conserved F or W. Fields, in order: V gene, J gene, clone size, D gene, CDR3 protein, CDR3 DNA. D genes are given only for firm matches. Clone size is shown for a subset of rows, as once, few, many or a class of expanded clone.

TRBV5-6,TRBJ2-4,-,TRBD1,CASSPRGQGNIQYF,TGTGCCAGCAGCCCTCGGGGACAGGGAAACATTCAGTACTTC
TRBV18,TRBJ1-2,-,TRBD1,CASSPEGAGYGYTF,TGTGCCAGCTCACCAGAGGGGGCCGGGTATGGCTACACCTTC
TRBV29-1,TRBJ1-1,-,-,CSVLQGIEAFF,TGCAGCGTTCTACAGGGTATCGAAGCTTTCTTT
TRBV7-6,TRBJ2-5,-,TRBD2,CASSLVPTSGGQETQYF,TGTGCCAGCAGCTTAGTCCCGACTAGCGGGGGACAAGAGACCCAGTACTTC
TRBV28,TRBJ2-1,once,TRBD2,CASRRGGAANEQFF,TGTGCCAGCAGGCGCGGGGGGGCAGCTAATGAGCAGTTCTTC
TRBV3-1/TRBV3-2,TRBJ1-1,-,TRBD1,CASSHGQGAGYFF,TGTGCCAGCAGCCACGGCCAGGGGGCGGGATATTTCTTT
TRBV5-6,TRBJ1-1,-,-,CASSWRGNTEAFF,TGTGCCAGCAGCTGGCGGGGGAACACTGAAGCTTTCTTT
TRBV6-4,TRBJ1-6,-,TRBD1,CASSRGQGGNSPLHF,TGTGCCAGCAGCCGTGGACAGGGAGGAAATTCACCCCTCCACTTT
TRBV19,TRBJ1-5,few,TRBD1,CASKGTGMRNQPQHF,TGTGCCAGTAAAGGGACAGGAATGCGAAATCAGCCCCAGCATTTT
TRBV4-3,TRBJ2-2,-,TRBD2,CASSQGGGGPNTGELFF,TGCGCCAGCAGCCAAGGGGGCGGGGGGCCGAACACCGGGGAGCTGTTTTTT
TRBV5-6,TRBJ2-2,-,-,CASSLTGGAVGELFF,TGTGCCAGCAGCTTGACGGGCGGGGCTGTCGGGGAGCTGTTTTTT
TRBV4-1,TRBJ1-1,-,-,CASSQGRGTEAFF,TGCGCCAGCAGCCAAGGTCGGGGCACTGAAGCTTTCTTT
TRBV5-6,TRBJ2-3,-,TRBD2,CASSMSGGAWTDTQYF,TGTGCCAGCAGCATGAGCGGGGGGGCCTGGACAGATACGCAGTATTTT
TRBV3-1/TRBV3-2,TRBJ2-1,-,-,CASSLLQGFYNEQFF,TGTGCCAGCAGCCTACTACAGGGTTTCTACAATGAGCAGTTCTTC
TRBV10-2,TRBJ1-6,-,-,CASRSKQGNSPLHF,TGCGCCAGCAGATCTAAACAGGGTAATTCACCCCTCCACTTT
TRBV27,TRBJ1-1,-,-,CASRFSRLPNTEAFF,TGTGCCAGCAGATTTTCTCGGTTGCCGAACACTGAAGCTTTCTTT
TRBV19,TRBJ1-2,-,TRBD1,CASSIRRDRGYGYTF,TGTGCCAGTAGTATCCGCCGGGACAGGGGGTATGGCTACACCTTC
TRBV14,TRBJ2-5,-,TRBD1,CASSHKRTGVLETQYF,TGTGCCAGCAGCCATAAGAGGACAGGGGTCCTGGAGACCCAGTACTTC
TRBV15,TRBJ1-3,-,TRBD1,CATSRVGQGASGNTIYF,TGTGCCACCAGCAGAGTCGGACAGGGGGCGAGCGGAAACACCATATATTTT
TRBV10-2,TRBJ1-2,-,-,CASRGVTYENYGYTF,TGCGCCAGCAGGGGTGTGACATACGAGAACTATGGCTACACCTTC
TRBV9,TRBJ1-6,-,-,CASSVDGEGNSPLHF,TGTGCCAGCAGCGTAGACGGGGAGGGTAATTCACCCCTCCACTTT
TRBV5-1,TRBJ2-5,-,-,CASSLAQVGTQYF,TGCGCCAGCAGCTTGGCCCAGGTGGGGACCCAGTACTTC